This is a list of T cell receptor beta chains from one sample in a study of blood T cell repertoires in COVID-19. The method was immunoSEQ multiplex PCR; TCRdb's version includes in-frame clones alone and lacks a portion of them. Among under 45,000 clones listed, nearly 90% were seen once. Sequenced material: peripheral blood. The receptors were gathered from a man aged 60 to 75 with acute or convalescent COVID-19. Both conserved end residues are trimmed from each CDR3. Expanded clones are given a class, and other clones once, few, many or no size at all.

v_gene,abundance,j_gene,CDR3aa
TRBV3-1/TRBV3-2,.,TRBJ2-7,ASSQDLRDSAPYEQY
TRBV10-1,.,TRBJ1-1,ASSAGFTGDTEAF
TRBV7-3,.,TRBJ2-2,ASSPGTSGGELF
TRBV5-6,.,TRBJ1-4,ASSWTGVNEKLF
TRBV3-1/TRBV3-2,.,TRBJ1-2,ASSQVGRGQTHT
TRBV5-4,.,TRBJ1-2,ASSLSGSGDGYT
TRBV2,.,TRBJ1-1,ASLGATPEAF
TRBV7-8,.,TRBJ1-3,ASSLVGGTGVSGNTIY
TRBV29-1,.,TRBJ1-3,SVTQGWGNTIY
TRBV7-9,.,TRBJ2-2,ASSFRSENTGELF
TRBV27,.,TRBJ2-5,ASSLSGIETQY
TRBV5-6,.,TRBJ1-6,ASSLAAGAGNSPLH
TRBV3-1/TRBV3-2,once,TRBJ2-1,ASSPQTGYPLNEQF
TRBV4-3,.,TRBJ2-7,ASSQEVRASSYEQY
TRBV6-5,.,TRBJ1-2,ASSLRSDSLSGYT
TRBV2,.,TRBJ2-7,ASSESTRGENYEQY
TRBV10-3,.,TRBJ1-1,AISDDTVPEAF
TRBV7-8,.,TRBJ2-1,ASSNLRKGNEQF